This T cell receptor beta chain was observed in a study of CD8 T cells in ankylosing spondylitis. Study observations and caveats: Reported data indicate significant enrichment of disease-linked clones within matched ankylosing spondylitis synovial fluid. Fewer than 10 highly homologous variants made up a TCR beta motif that seemed to typify ankylosing spondylitis blood.

With regard to this clonotype: As yet, its antigen is unknown.

TCRdb re-called the 5' RACE reads with MiXCR, one entry per CDR3 protein. The repertoire has fewer than 450,000 distinct CDR3 sequences, 15% to 20% of them found once; the top ten carry 1%. Germline values: CDR1 SGHDN, CDR2 FVKESK. CDR3 length equals 16 residues. Trimming took off 0 bases at V and 4 bases at J, with 15 bases between the two ends. The sequencing input was blood, either unsorted or a sorted T cell fraction (not recorded which). The TCR originated in a male donor with ankylosing spondylitis. V gene TRBV14 combines with J gene TRBJ1-1; no definite D call. In nucleotides, the CDR3 is TGTGCCAGCAGCCAAGATTTTGTGGGATCGCGCACTGAAGCTTTCTTT. It is translated as CASSQDFVGSRTEAFF.